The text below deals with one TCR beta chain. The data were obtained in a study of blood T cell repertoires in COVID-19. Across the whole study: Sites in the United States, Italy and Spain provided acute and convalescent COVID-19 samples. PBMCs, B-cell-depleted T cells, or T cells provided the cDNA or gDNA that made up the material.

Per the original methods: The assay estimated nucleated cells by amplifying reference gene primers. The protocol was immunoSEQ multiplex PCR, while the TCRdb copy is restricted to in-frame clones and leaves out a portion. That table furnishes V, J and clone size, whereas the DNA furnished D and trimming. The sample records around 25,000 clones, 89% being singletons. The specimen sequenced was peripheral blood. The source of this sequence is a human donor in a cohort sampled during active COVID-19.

CDR3 nucleotides: TGTGCCAGCAGCCCGGGGGCAGGGGGAGCTAGCGGGAGAAACGGGGAGCTGTTTTTT. Protein sequence: CASSPGAGGASGRNGELFF. The V and J genes are TRBV5-5 and TRBJ2-2; 10 nucleotides align to TRBD2. CDR1 and CDR2 from the germline V gene are SGHKS and YYEKEE (reference sequence). The CDR3 has 19 residues. V lost 4 bases to trimming and J lost 7 bases; unmatched junction nucleotides: 19.